Included here is one T cell receptor beta chain sequence, with context. Its antigen is undetermined. Only in-frame clones appear in the TCRdb table, and some are missing; sequencing was by immunoSEQ multiplex PCR. This table has under 65,000 clones, 75% to 90% appearing once. This sample was taken from a study of OX40 agonist ivuxolimab in advanced cancers. Study in general: Allowance was made for prior anti-PD-1, anti-PD-L1 or anti-CTLA-4 therapy, and around 41% had some.

CDR1 is MDHEN and CDR2 is SYDVKM in the germline V gene. Trimming stripped 1 base from V and 3 bases from J, with 19 bases between. The CDR3 runs to 18 residues. Study observations and caveats: The study found that CD8+ T cells averaged more expanded clones than CD4+.

Peripheral blood came from all dose cohorts at three timepoints. This clonotype originated in an adult with an advanced solid tumor such as melanoma, head and neck, liver or kidney cancer. The V call is TRBV28, the J call TRBJ1-5, with D possibly matching TRBD1 (5 bases). This material consisted of CD4+ or CD8+ T cells sorted from blood, taken in a trial of the OX40 agonist ivuxolimab. CDR3 sequence reads: CASSLSWGQGGSNQPQHF. The CDR3 region has the DNA TGTGCCAGCAGTTTATCATGGGGTCAGGGAGGCTCCAATCAGCCCCAGCATTTT.